This TCR beta chain was recovered during a study of CD8+CD57+ T cells in acquired aplastic anemia (dated by TCRdb to 2016 to 2019). Background for the entire study: A mean of about 3.2 ug of DNA, ranging from roughly 0.2 to 27.4 ug, was extracted from sorted CD4+ and CD8+ cells. A CD8+CD57+ expansion meant a frequency higher than the mean frequency seen in healthy subjects. General study outcomes and caveats: CD8+ Simpson's diversity did not differ significantly between patients and healthy controls (P=0.060). Around 27 CD8+ CDR3 sequences were found to be shared between patients and controls, but these sequences appeared to be highly expressed in patients and within the immunodominant clones of the patients.

This clonotype was observed at least ten times. It lacks a known antigen. The input lacks base qualities; no much larger clone sits a single base away. Flow cytometry had shown CD8+CD57+ cell expansion in the patients selected for sequencing. Severe acquired aplastic anemia was diagnosed in all patients according to International Study of Aplastic Anemia and Agranulocytosis and Camitta criteria. No therapy had been received by the patients at the time of blood sampling. The study deep-sequenced TCR repertoires of sorted CD4+ and CD8+ blood T cells from severe aplastic anemia patients and healthy subjects. Patients were enrolled under clinicaltrials.gov protocols 00001620, 01623167, 00001397, 00071045, 00081523 and 00961064 in the USA. Ficoll-Paque density gradient centrifugation was used to isolate peripheral blood mononuclear cells. CD4+ and CD8+ T cells were sorted by FACS or magnetic beads before DNA extraction.

Genomic DNA was used as template for profiling of TCR beta VDJ combinations and CDR3 sequences. An Illumina HiSeq 2000 was used for TCR repertoire sequencing. Processing in the source paper ran as follows. TRBV/TRBJ rearrangement plots, CDR3 size and DJ length profiles, and Simpson's diversity index were used to assess repertoires. The immunodominant clone was defined as the most abundant DNA sequence in deep sequencing data. CDR3 amino acid sequences were checked for sharing between subjects and were compared against published repertoires and the VDJdb database. TCRdb reprocessing: public reads trimmed at Q25 with fastp, clones called with MiXCR, in-frame beta chains kept. CDR3 protein sequences are deduplicated, and each keeps its most common genes and DNA. The V and J calls come from TCRdb's annotation, not from the publication. The sample contains about 190,000 distinct CDR3 sequences, 48% of them found a single time. The ten largest clones take up 8% to 10% of the sample.

Reading from cysteine to phenylalanine, the CDR3 counts 14 amino acids. The read is trimmed to its CDR3 DNA, 42 bases read in frame from base 1. From the germline V gene (reference sequence), CDR1 is SEHNR and CDR2 is FQNEAQ. V was cut back by 2 bases and J by 4 bases, leaving a gap of 11 bases between them. The clonotype comes from a human donor with aplastic anemia. The sequence joins TRBV7-9 to TRBJ2-5, with the D gene not clear enough to name. Sequencing used sorted CD4+, CD8+, or CD8+CD57+ T cells (not recorded which) from PBMCs. The DNA sequence follows: TGTGCCAGCAGCTTAATGGCACTTGGAGAGACCCAGTACTTC. The translation is CASSLMALGETQYF.